These 32 T cell receptor beta chains were sequenced from one sample in a study of shared clonotypes between healthy human individuals. Sequencing was performed with immunoSEQ multiplex PCR; in TCRdb, only in-frame clones are kept and a portion is missing. Of 2 million or so clones listed, 85% to 95% are singletons. Sequencing used naive CD4+ T cells sorted from blood. Subset reported: CD45RA+ positively selected. The receptors were gathered from a man aged 18 to 30 in good health.

The chain carries TRBV7-2 and TRBJ2-5; possibly TRBD1 or TRBD2 for D (6 bases each). The CDR3 spans 16 residues. The V end lost 0 bases, the J end lost 5 bases, and 16 bases lay between the germline ends. CDR1 and CDR2 (germline): SGHTA, FQGNSA. The CDR3 nucleotides read TGTGCCAGCAGCTTAGCGCGGCTGGGGGCGGGGGAGACCCAGTACTTC. Translation gives CASSLARLGAGETQYF.

This chain uses TRBV6-4 with TRBJ2-5, with D unresolved. Germline CDR1 and CDR2: MRHNA and SNTAGT. The CDR3 sequence is 16 residues long. Trimming left V 0 bases short and J 5 bases short, with 16 bases between. The CDR3 DNA follows: TGTGCCAGCAGTGACTCGGTGTCCACCCAGTGGGAGACCCAGTACTTC. Protein sequence: CASSDSVSTQWETQYF.

This clone was found once. This sequence joins TRBV7-2 and TRBJ1-6; D unclear. Looked up from germline, CDR1 is SGHTA and CDR2 is FQGNSA. The CDR3 length is 15 residues. V lost 2 bases to trimming and J lost 10 bases, with 15 bases between them. CDR3 bases: TGTGCCAGCAGCTTACAGGTATCGAGCTCGTCACCCCTCCACTTT. Amino acids: CASSLQVSSSSPLHF.

The sample holds one count of this clone. The chain is built from TRBV5-4 and TRBJ1-1, with D perhaps TRBD1 (6 bases). This CDR3 region has 16 residues. The V end was cut by 0 bases, the J end by 6 bases, with 18 bases between. The germline CDR1 and CDR2 sequences are SGHNT and YYREEE (reference sequence). CDR3 region: CASSLGGASALSEAFF. The CDR3 DNA follows: TGTGCCAGCAGCTTGGGGGGGGCTTCGGCCCTATCTGAAGCTTTCTTT.

The chain combines TRBV29-1 with TRBJ2-7, with D possibly being TRBD2 (5 bases). The germline V gene encodes CDR1 SQVTM and CDR2 ANQGSEA. This CDR3 has 14 amino acids. V lost 2 bases and J 5 bases, leaving 16 bases between the germline ends. The CDR3 DNA reads TGCAGCGTTGAATGGTCTGGAGGTGTTCACGAGCAGTACTTC. The encoded protein is CSVEWSGGVHEQYF.

Details on this clone: The same CDR3 arises from other DNA sequences in this sample as well. The gene calls are TRBV7-2 and TRBJ1-2; D is possibly TRBD1 (5 bases). The CDR3 contains 13 residues. CDR1 and CDR2 (germline): SGHTA, FQGNSA. V was trimmed by 5 bases and J by 4 bases, leaving 11 bases between them. The CDR3 protein is CASSPSGGYGYTF. CDR3 in DNA: TGTGCCAGCAGCCCCAGCGGGGGCTATGGCTACACCTTC.

The chain links TRBV2 to TRBJ2-5; 7 bases map to TRBD2. J gave up 3 bases and V 6 bases, and 13 bases lay outside the gene matches. Germline V gene lookup returns CDR1 SNHLY and CDR2 FYNNEI. The CDR3 totals 16 residues. The CDR3 region has the DNA TGTGCCAGCAGGCTGGGGGGGAAGAGTCGGGAAGAGACCCAGTACTTC. Translating gives CASRLGGKSREETQYF.

The chain has TRBV6-5 and TRBJ2-1, with D uncertain. Trimming shortened V by 2 bases and J by 4 bases, and 9 bases separated the two germline ends. The germline gives CDR1 MNHEY, CDR2 SVGAGI. This CDR3 is 14 amino acids long. The CDR3 DNA follows: TGTGCCAGCAGTTACGGACGGTCTTACAATGAGCAGTTCTTC. Translating it yields CASSYGRSYNEQFF.

CDR3 residues: CASSSSYGAQETQYF. In nucleotides, the CDR3 is TGTGCCAGCAGCTCTTCTTACGGGGCCCAAGAGACCCAGTACTTC. This chain joins TRBV11-2 and TRBJ2-5, with D perhaps given as TRBD1 or TRBD2 (5 bases each). The CDR3 extends over 15 amino acids. CDR1 SGHAT and CDR2 FQNNGV come from the germline V gene. Trimming stripped 4 bases from V and 1 base from J, with 13 bases between. Full variable domain (missing parts from reference TRBV11-2 and TRBJ2-5): EAGVAQSPRYKIIEKRQSVAFWCNPISGHATLYWYQQILGQGPKLLIQFQNNGVVDDSQLPKDRFSAERLKGVDSTLKIQPAKLEDSAVYLCASSSSYGAQETQYFGPGTRLLVL.

Only one count was recorded for this clone. The chain combines TRBV7-2 with TRBJ1-1; 7 nucleotides align to TRBD1. The junction had 5 bases not matched to a gene; V was cut back by 2 bases and J by 5 bases. Germline V gives CDR1 SGHTA, CDR2 FQGNSA. The CDR3 contains 14 residues. CDR3 residues: CASSLRGRGTEAFF. Here the CDR3 DNA reads TGTGCCAGCAGCTTAAGGGGGCGAGGGACTGAAGCTTTCTTT.

The CDR3: CAISRDYTDTQYF. The CDR3 DNA follows: TGTGCCATCAGCCGGGACTACACAGATACGCAGTATTTT. The chain combines TRBV10-3 with TRBJ2-3, with 7 bases fitting TRBD2. There are 13 residues in the CDR3. The trim removed 6 bases at V and 2 bases at J, leaving 2 bases unmatched. CDR1 and CDR2 from the germline V gene are ENHRY and SYGVKD.

This clone turned up a few times. A read error is possible here, since a much larger clone lies one base away. As the CDR3 is not closed by the conserved phenylalanine or tryptophan, this likely results from a read error. The chain carries TRBV30 and TRBJ1-1; D unclear. Germline V gene lookup returns CDR1 GTSNPN and CDR2 SVGIG (reference sequence). Trimming cost V 3 bases and J 1 base, with 15 bases left between them. The CDR3 loop spans 15 amino acids. CDR3 nucleotides: TGTGCCTGGAGCCCCTTAAGGACCGGGAACACTGAAGCTTTCCTT. Protein sequence: CAWSPLRTGNTEAFL.

The chain joins TRBV28 to TRBJ2-7; 8 positions match TRBD1. The CDR3 contains 13 residues. Trimming removed 5 bases from V and 9 bases from J; junction bases left unmatched: 9. The germline CDR1 and CDR2 sequences are MDHEN and SYDVKM. CDR3 nucleotides: TGTGCCAGCAGTCCCGGACAGGGACGATTGCAGTACTTC. Protein sequence: CASSPGQGRLQYF.

On this clone: This may be a read error, as it is one base from a much larger clone. The rearrangement links TRBV30 to TRBJ1-3; D is unresolved. The CDR3 spans 13 residues. CDR1 and CDR2 from the germline V gene are GTSNPN and SVGIG (reference sequence). The CDR3 bases are TGTGCCTGGAGGACGGACTCTGGAGACACCATATATTTT. Amino acid sequence: CAWRTDSGDTIYF.

The rearrangement links TRBV6-1 to TRBJ2-1, with 8 bases matching TRBD2. In germline, CDR1 is MNHNS, CDR2 SASEGT. J gave up 9 bases and V 1 base, and 8 bases lay outside the gene matches. The CDR3 runs to 15 residues. This CDR3 reads CASSEEAGAGSEQFF. Written as DNA, the CDR3 is TGTGCCAGCAGTGAAGAAGCGGGAGCTGGGAGTGAGCAGTTCTTC.

This rearrangement joins TRBV28 to TRBJ1-4, with 7 bases identical to TRBD1. The trim removed 3 bases at V and 4 bases at J, leaving 8 bases unmatched. Germline CDR1 and CDR2: MDHEN and SYDVKM. This CDR3 is 16 amino acids long. For the CDR3, the DNA is TGTGCCAGCAGTTTCGGGCAGGGGGATTATAATGAAAAACTGTTTTTT. It encodes CASSFGQGDYNEKLFF.

Comments on this clone: The same CDR3 can be traced to other DNA sequences in this sample. The DNA of the CDR3 is TGTGCCAGCAGCTTGAGTGGGAGCTCTGGAAACACCATATATTTT. Translated, it gives CASSLSGSSGNTIYF. This rearrangement joins TRBV5-4 to TRBJ1-3; the D is unclear. In germline, CDR1 is SGHNT, CDR2 YYREEE (reference sequence). This CDR3 is built from 15 residues. Trimming cost V 1 base and J 0 bases, with 8 bases left between them.

This clone showed up just once. The chain combines TRBV30 with TRBJ2-7, with D possibly matching TRBD1 (5 bases). The germline V gene has CDR1 GTSNPN and CDR2 SVGIG (reference sequence). This CDR3 is 15 amino acids long. Trimming removed 0 bases at V and 1 base at J, with 13 bases between. CDR3 bases: TGTGCCTGGAGTGTAGGCAGGGTAAGATCCTACGAGCAGTACTTC. Its protein is CAWSVGRVRSYEQYF.

This chain uses TRBV19 with TRBJ1-3, with D perhaps matching TRBD1 (5 bases). Germline V gives CDR1 LNHDA, CDR2 SQIVND (reference sequence). Trimming took off 7 bases at V and 0 bases at J, with 19 bases between the two ends. There are 17 residues in the CDR3. CDR3 sequence (DNA): TGTGCCAGTACCCCTCGATTGGGGGTCAGCTCTGGAAACACCATATATTTT. This gives the protein CASTPRLGVSSGNTIYF.

This chain uses TRBV30 with TRBJ2-7; 10 nucleotides line up with TRBD2. Germline V gene sequence: CDR1 GTSNPN, CDR2 SVGIG (reference sequence). CDR3 length: 13 residues. The V gene end was trimmed by 5 bases and the J gene end by 4 bases; junction bases not matched to a gene: 5. The CDR3 spells CAWAFSGGYEQYF. The CDR3, as DNA: TGTGCCTGGGCATTTAGCGGGGGGTACGAGCAGTACTTC.

V gene TRBV14 combines with J gene TRBJ2-7; 7 positions agree with TRBD1. CDR1 is SGHDN and CDR2 is FVKESK in the germline V gene. V shed 2 bases and J 4 bases; nucleotides not matched to a gene: 8. The CDR3 covers 15 residues. As DNA, the CDR3 is TGTGCCAGCAGCCAACAGACAGGGACATTTTACGAGCAGTACTTC. Translation: CASSQQTGTFYEQYF.

The chain is built from TRBV5-4 and TRBJ2-5; D might be TRBD2 (5 bases). This CDR3 has 14 residues. V was clipped by 7 bases and J by 2 bases, with 15 bases between them. Germline V lookup: CDR1 SGHNT, CDR2 YYREEE (reference sequence). The chain's CDR3 is CASSGGSLQETQYF. DNA of the CDR3: TGTGCCAGCTCCGGAGGAAGCCTTCAAGAGACCCAGTACTTC. Drawing the rest from reference TRBV5-4 and TRBJ2-5, the complete variable domain is ETGVTQSPTHLIKTRGQQVTLRCSSQSGHNTVSWYQQALGQGPQFIFQYYREEENGRGNFPPRFSGLQFPNYSSELNVNALELDDSALYLCASSGGSLQETQYFGPGTRLLVL.

V gene TRBV5-1 combines with J gene TRBJ1-1; D not resolved. The CDR3 covers 14 residues. The V end lost 1 base, the J end lost 4 bases, and 11 bases lay between the germline ends. Germline V gene sequence: CDR1 SGHRS, CDR2 YFSETQ. Here the CDR3 reads CASSLSREGTEAFF. In DNA, the CDR3 is TGCGCCAGCAGCTTGTCTAGGGAGGGCACTGAAGCTTTCTTT.

The chain employs TRBV5-1 and TRBJ2-2; tentatively, D is TRBD1 (6 bases). The V end was cut by 4 bases, the J end by 11 bases, with 12 bases between. CDR3 length equals 12 residues. Germline V lookup: CDR1 SGHRS, CDR2 YFSETQ. The CDR3 DNA is TGCGCCAGCAGCCAGGACAGTCTAGAGCTGTTTTTT. The encoded protein is CASSQDSLELFF.

V is TRBV25-1 and J is TRBJ2-7, with D unresolved. V lost 1 base and J lost 6, with 4 bases in between. Germline V gene data show CDR1 as MGHDK and CDR2 as SYGVNS. The CDR3 totals 11 residues. The CDR3 is CASSEFAEQYF. Written as DNA, the CDR3 is TGTGCCAGCAGTGAATTCGCCGAGCAGTACTTC.

The genes are TRBV30 and TRBJ1-4; 9 bases line up with TRBD1. The germline V gene has CDR1 GTSNPN and CDR2 SVGIG (reference sequence). The V gene end was trimmed by 5 bases and the J gene end by 2 bases; junction bases not matched to a gene: 12. This CDR3 is built from 17 residues. CDR3 residues: CAWGTGTGRATNEKLFF. CDR3 DNA: TGTGCCTGGGGAACCGGGACAGGGCGGGCTACTAATGAAAAACTGTTTTTT.

This clone has just one count. V gene TRBV2 combines with J gene TRBJ2-1, with D possibly matching TRBD1 (6 bases). Germline CDR1 and CDR2: SNHLY and FYNNEI. V lost 7 bases to trimming and J lost 6 bases, with 10 bases between them. This CDR3 comprises 12 residues. The CDR3 spells CASTTGSNEQFF. The CDR3 region has the DNA TGTGCCAGCACAACAGGGTCCAATGAGCAGTTCTTC.

The chain couples TRBV5-6 to TRBJ2-7; TRBD1 matches 7 bases. This CDR3 contains 16 residues. After removal of 4 bases from V and 2 bases from J, the junction contained 12 bases not matched to a gene. The germline CDR1 and CDR2 sequences are SGHDT and YYEEEE. The CDR3 here is CASSRSGTAAPYEQYF. CDR3 sequence (DNA): TGTGCCAGCAGCCGTTCTGGGACAGCGGCGCCCTACGAGCAGTACTTC.

CDR3 in DNA: TGTGCCAGCTCACCGTCCCCCACAGGGAGCTACGAGCAGTACTTC. This sequence encodes CASSPSPTGSYEQYF. V gene TRBV18 combines with J gene TRBJ2-7, with TRBD1 as a possible D gene (6 bases). Germline V gives CDR1 KGHSH, CDR2 LQKENI. V lost 3 bases and J 3 bases, leaving 15 bases between the germline ends. This CDR3 is built from 15 residues.

The rearrangement uses TRBV10-3 and TRBJ1-3, with a weak D call TRBD1 (6 bases). CDR1 and CDR2 (germline): ENHRY, SYGVKD. This CDR3 contains 14 residues. V was clipped by 11 bases and J by 0 bases, with 14 bases between them. The CDR3 nucleotides read TGTGCCGGCGAGGGGGGGCCCTCTGGAAACACCATATATTTT. It is translated as CAGEGGPSGNTIYF.

Concerning this clone itself: Other DNA sequences in this sample translate to the same CDR3. This rearrangement joins TRBV7-9 to TRBJ2-5; tentative D call: TRBD2 (6 bases). CDR3 size: 13 residues. CDR1 is SEHNR, CDR2 FQNEAQ, per germline (reference sequence). V lost 1 base and J 4 bases, leaving 7 bases between the germline ends. The chain's CDR3 is CASSLDGGETQYF. Here the CDR3 DNA reads TGTGCCAGCAGCTTAGACGGGGGAGAGACCCAGTACTTC.

V and J are TRBV5-6 and TRBJ2-7, with D perhaps matching TRBD1 (5 bases). The CDR3 loop spans 14 amino acids. Trimming removed 5 bases from V and 2 bases from J, with 14 bases in between. Germline loops: CDR1 SGHDT, CDR2 YYEEEE. DNA of the CDR3: TGTGCCAGCAGGCCGATCGACAGTGCCTACGAGCAGTACTTC. This codes for CASRPIDSAYEQYF.